The present TCR beta chain was sequenced within a study of control samples from healthy donors and cancer patients. TCRdb's table, derived via immunoSEQ multiplex PCR, lists solely in-frame clones and lacks some. In the table there are about 74,000 clones, 70% to 90% of which are singletons. CDR1 and CDR2 from the germline V gene are LNHDA and SQIVND (reference sequence). Losses at the gene ends were 6 bases for V and 0 bases for J; bases not matched to a gene: 8. The CDR3 contains 16 residues. The receptor comes from a woman aged 45-60 years in good health. This chain links TRBV19 with TRBJ1-2; 9 bases match TRBD1. The material sequenced was blood. Here the CDR3 DNA reads TGTGCCAGTAGCACCGGGACAGGGTTTGCTAACTATGGCTACACCTTC. Amino acids: CASSTGTGFANYGYTF.